This TCR beta chain was obtained from a study of OX40 agonist ivuxolimab in advanced cancers. Broadly, across the study: The costimulatory receptor OX40 (CD134) was targeted by ivuxolimab, a fully human IgG2 agonistic monoclonal antibody. The paper covers the monotherapy dose-escalation part of the phase I ivuxolimab trial, which included N ≈ 57 patients. The point of sequencing TCRbeta in the periphery was to test whether ivuxolimab changed TCR sequence diversity and drove clonal T-cell expansion. Partial responses occurred in three dose-escalation patients, of whom one had hepatocellular carcinoma and two had cutaneous melanoma. In the dose-escalation cohort, around four fifths of patients were male, and the mean age was around 65 years with a range of roughly 20 to 85. Intravenous ivuxolimab was administered to patients every 2 weeks at six dose levels: 0.01, 0.1, 0.3, 1.5, 3 and 10 mg/kg. Among the roughly 50 dose-escalation patients, around 20 had hepatocellular carcinoma, roughly 15 melanoma, 9 renal cell carcinoma and 9 head and neck cancer. Patients were allowed to have had prior anti-PD-1, anti-PD-L1 or anti-CTLA-4 therapy, and approximately 40% of the dose-escalation patients had been treated with checkpoint inhibitors. General findings and caveats noted by the study authors: Which antigens the clonally expanded peripheral T cells were specific for was not determined. Clonal expansion of both CD4+ and CD8+ blood T cells was observed from baseline to week 6 at doses 0.1 to 3.0 mg/kg. In the 0.1-3.0 mg/kg groups, partial responders were among the patients with the lowest normalized peripheral clonal expansion, particularly in CD8+ T cells. After ivuxolimab, more expanded clones were found on average in CD8+ T cells than in CD4+ T cells. Low levels of normalized T-cell clonal expansion were also seen in some patients who did not respond.

As for this clone: This receptor's antigen is unknown. The input lacks base qualities; no much larger clone sits a single base away.

Patients with a history of autoimmune disease or receiving systemic immunosuppression were excluded from the trial. Peripheral blood for TCR sequencing was drawn from every dose cohort at baseline, at cycle 4 day 1 and at cycle 7 day 1. Samples were obtained from an open-label, multicenter, first-in-human phase I dose-escalation trial of ivuxolimab. Adults with locally advanced or metastatic melanoma, renal cell, hepatocellular, or head and neck squamous cell carcinoma were enrolled in the trial. CD4+ and CD8+ T cells were sorted separately from peripheral blood before TCR sequencing. To sequence the TCRbeta CDR3 region, genomic DNA was isolated from the sorted cells. TCRbeta CDR3 regions were sequenced using the immunoSEQ Assay. Not all clones reach the TCRdb copy of this immuneACCESS table, which keeps in-frame sequences only. Checked studies attribute under half of the gap to unresolved V genes and leave the rest unexplained. For this sample the table gives more than 65,000 clones, of which approximately 88% were detected only once. Roughly 0.59% of the sample lies in the top ten.

Clipping removes 4 bases from V and 6 bases from J, with 11 as the unmatched junction base count. CDR1 and CDR2 are drawn from the germline V gene: SGHRS, YFSETQ. The CDR3 runs 16 amino acids, cysteine and phenylalanine included. Only CDR3 DNA remains: 48 bases, in frame from the first base. The material sequenced was CD4+ or CD8+ T cells sorted from blood, taken in a trial of the OX40 agonist ivuxolimab. The sequence was collected from an adult with an advanced solid tumor such as melanoma, head and neck, liver or kidney cancer. The V gene is TRBV5-1 and the J gene is TRBJ2-2, with 8 bases in between that match TRBD1. The encoded CDR3 is CASSPPDRGAPGELFF. The nucleotide sequence is given as TGCGCCAGCAGCCCGCCTGACAGGGGTGCCCCCGGGGAGCTGTTTTTT. Full variable domain (CDR3 extended with the reference TRBV5-1 and TRBJ2-2 proteins): KAGVTQTPRYLIKTRGQQVTLSCSPISGHRSVSWYQQTPGQGLQFLFEYFSETQRNKGNFPGRFSGRQFSNSRSEMNVSTLELGDSALYLCASSPPDRGAPGELFFGEGSRLTVL.